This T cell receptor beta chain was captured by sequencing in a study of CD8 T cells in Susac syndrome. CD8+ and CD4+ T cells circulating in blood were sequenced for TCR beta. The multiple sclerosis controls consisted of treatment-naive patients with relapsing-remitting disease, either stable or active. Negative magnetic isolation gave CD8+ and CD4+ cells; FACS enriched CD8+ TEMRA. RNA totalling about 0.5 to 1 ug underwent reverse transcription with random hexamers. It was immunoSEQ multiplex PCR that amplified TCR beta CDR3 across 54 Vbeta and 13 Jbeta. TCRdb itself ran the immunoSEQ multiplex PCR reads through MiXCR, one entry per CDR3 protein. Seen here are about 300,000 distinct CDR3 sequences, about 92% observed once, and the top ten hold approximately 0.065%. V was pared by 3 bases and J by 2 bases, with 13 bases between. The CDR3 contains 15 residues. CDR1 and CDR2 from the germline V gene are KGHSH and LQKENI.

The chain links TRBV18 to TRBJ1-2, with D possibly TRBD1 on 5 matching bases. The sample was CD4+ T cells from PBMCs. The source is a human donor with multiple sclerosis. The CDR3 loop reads CASSPNRDSNYGYTF. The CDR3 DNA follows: TGTGCCAGCTCACCCAACAGAGACAGCAACTATGGCTACACCTTC.